This TCR beta chain was sequenced during a study of cytomegalovirus exposure and HLA in healthy donors. There are 13 residues in the CDR3. CDR1 and CDR2 from the germline V gene are SQVTM and ANQGSEA. V lost 4 bases and J lost 0, with 6 bases in between. The method was immunoSEQ multiplex PCR; TCRdb's version includes in-frame clones alone and lacks a portion of them. Among under 250,000 clones listed, around four fifths were seen once. The sample taken for sequencing was PBMCs. The chain combines TRBV29-1 with TRBJ2-2, with no clear D. This clonotype originated in a woman between 18 and 29 years old in good health and CMV-seronegative. For the CDR3, the DNA is TGCAGCGTTGGTCAATCGAACACCGGGGAGCTGTTTTTT. This codes for CSVGQSNTGELFF.